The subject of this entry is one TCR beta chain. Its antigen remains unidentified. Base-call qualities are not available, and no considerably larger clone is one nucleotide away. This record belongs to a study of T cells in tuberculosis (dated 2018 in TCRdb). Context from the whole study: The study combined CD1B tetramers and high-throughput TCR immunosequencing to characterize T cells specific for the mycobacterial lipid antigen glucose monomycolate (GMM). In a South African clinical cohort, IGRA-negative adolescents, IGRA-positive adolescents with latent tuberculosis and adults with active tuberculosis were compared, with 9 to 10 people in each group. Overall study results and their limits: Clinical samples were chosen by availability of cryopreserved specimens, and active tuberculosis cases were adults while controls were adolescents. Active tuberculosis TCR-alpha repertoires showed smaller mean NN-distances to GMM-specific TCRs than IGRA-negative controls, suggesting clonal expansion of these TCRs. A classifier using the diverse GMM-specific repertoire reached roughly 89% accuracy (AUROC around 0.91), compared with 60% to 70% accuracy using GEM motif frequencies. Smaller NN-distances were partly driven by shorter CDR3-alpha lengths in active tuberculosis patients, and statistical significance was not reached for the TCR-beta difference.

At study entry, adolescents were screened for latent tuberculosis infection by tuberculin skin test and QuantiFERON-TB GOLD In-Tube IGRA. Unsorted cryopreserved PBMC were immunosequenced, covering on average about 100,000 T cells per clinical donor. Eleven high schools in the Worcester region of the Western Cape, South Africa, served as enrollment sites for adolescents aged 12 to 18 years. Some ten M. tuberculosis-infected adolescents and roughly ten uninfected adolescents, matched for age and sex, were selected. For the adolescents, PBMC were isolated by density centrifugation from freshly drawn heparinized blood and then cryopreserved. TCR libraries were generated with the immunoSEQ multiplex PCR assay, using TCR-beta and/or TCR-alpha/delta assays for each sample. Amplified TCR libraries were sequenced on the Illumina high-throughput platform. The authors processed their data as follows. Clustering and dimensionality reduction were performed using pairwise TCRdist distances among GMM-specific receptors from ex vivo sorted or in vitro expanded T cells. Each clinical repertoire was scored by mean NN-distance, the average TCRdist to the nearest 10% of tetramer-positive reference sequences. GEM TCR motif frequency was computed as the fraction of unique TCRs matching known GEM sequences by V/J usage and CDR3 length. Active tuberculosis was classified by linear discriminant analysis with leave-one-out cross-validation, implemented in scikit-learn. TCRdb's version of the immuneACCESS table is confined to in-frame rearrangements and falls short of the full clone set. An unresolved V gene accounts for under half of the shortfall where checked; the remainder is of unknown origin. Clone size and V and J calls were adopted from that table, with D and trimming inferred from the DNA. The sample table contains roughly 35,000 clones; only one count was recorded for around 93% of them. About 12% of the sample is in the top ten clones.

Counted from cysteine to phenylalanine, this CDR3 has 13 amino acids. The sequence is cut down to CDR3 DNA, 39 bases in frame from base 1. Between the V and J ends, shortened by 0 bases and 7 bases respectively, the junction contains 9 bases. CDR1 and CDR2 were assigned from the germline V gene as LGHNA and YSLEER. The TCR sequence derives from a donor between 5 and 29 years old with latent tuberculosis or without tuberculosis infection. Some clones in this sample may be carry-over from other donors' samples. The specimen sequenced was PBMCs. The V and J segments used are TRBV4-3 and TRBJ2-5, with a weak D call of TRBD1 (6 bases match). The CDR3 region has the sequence CASSQESQGTQYF. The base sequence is TGCGCCAGCAGCCAAGAGTCACAGGGGACCCAGTACTTC.